This record covers a single TCR beta chain. This sample is part of a study of blood T cell repertoires in COVID-19. Whole-study context: Sites across the United States, Italy and Spain contributed samples from acute and convalescent COVID-19.

This CDR3 comprises 16 residues. CDR1 MGHDK and CDR2 SYGVNS come from the germline V gene. Trimming shortened V by 6 bases and J by 4 bases, and 19 bases separated the two germline ends. Some clones are missing from TCRdb's copy, which holds only in-frame ones; the method was immunoSEQ multiplex PCR. Of 60,000 or so clones listed, about 85% are singletons. What was sequenced was peripheral blood. The sequence was collected from a human donor with acute or convalescent COVID-19. The donor label of this sample is uncertain. The V call is TRBV25-1, the J call TRBJ2-1; weak D call: TRBD2 (6 bases). The CDR3 region is CASRFSLGGAYNEQFF. The CDR3 nucleotides read TGTGCCAGCAGATTCTCGTTAGGAGGGGCTTACAATGAGCAGTTCTTC.